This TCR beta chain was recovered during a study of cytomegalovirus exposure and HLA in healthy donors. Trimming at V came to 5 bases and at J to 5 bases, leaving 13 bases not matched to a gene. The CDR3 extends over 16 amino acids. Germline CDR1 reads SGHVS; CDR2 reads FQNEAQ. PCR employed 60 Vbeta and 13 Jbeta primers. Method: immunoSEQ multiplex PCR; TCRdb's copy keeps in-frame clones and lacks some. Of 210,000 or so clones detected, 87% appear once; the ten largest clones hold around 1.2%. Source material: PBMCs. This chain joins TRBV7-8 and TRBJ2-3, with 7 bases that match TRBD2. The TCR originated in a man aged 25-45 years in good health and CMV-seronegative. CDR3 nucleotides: TGTGCCAGCAGCCGATTTAGGGGTGAGCGGGAAGATACGCAGTATTTT. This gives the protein CASSRFRGEREDTQYF. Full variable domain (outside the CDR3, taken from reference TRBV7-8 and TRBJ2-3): GAGVSQSPRYKVAKRGQDVALRCDPISGHVSLFWYQQALGQGPEFLTYFQNEAQLDKSGLPSDRFFAERPEGSVSTLKIQRTQQEDSAVYLCASSRFRGEREDTQYFGPGTRLTVL.